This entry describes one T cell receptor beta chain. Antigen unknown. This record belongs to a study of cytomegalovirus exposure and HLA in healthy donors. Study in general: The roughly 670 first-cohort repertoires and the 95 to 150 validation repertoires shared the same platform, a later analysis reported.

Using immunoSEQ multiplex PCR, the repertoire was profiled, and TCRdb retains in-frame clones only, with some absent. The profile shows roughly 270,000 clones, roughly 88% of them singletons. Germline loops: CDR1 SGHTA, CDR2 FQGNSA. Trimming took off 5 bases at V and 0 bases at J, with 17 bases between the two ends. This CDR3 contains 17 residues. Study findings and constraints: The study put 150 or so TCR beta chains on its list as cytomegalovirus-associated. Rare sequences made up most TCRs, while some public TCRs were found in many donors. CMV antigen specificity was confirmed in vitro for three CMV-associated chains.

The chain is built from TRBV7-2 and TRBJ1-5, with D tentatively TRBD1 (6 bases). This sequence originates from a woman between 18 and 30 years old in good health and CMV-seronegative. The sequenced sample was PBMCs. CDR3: CASSPDKTGYSNQPQHF. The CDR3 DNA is TGTGCCAGCAGCCCTGACAAGACAGGTTATAGCAATCAGCCCCAGCATTTT.